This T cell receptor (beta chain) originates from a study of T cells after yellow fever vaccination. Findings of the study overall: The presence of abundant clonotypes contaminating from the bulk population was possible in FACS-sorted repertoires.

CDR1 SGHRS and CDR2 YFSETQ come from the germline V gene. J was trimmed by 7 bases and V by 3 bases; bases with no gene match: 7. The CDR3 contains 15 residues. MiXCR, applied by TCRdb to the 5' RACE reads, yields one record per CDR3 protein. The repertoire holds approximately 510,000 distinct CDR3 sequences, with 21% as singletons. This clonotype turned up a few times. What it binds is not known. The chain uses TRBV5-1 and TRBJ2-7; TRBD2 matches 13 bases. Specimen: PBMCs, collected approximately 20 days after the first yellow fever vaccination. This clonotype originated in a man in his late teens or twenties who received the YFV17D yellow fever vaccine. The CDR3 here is CASSSLGTSGEEQYF. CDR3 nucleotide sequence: TGCGCCAGCAGCTCCTTAGGGACTAGCGGGGAAGAGCAGTACTTC.